This passage covers 15 T cell receptor beta chains from one sample sequenced in a study of CD4 T cells in relation to SARS-CoV-2 and coronaviruses (dated by TCRdb to about 2021). Library preparation used the immunoSEQ multiplex PCR assay. As stored in TCRdb, this immuneACCESS dataset retains in-frame rearrangements with V and J assigned. A fraction of the clones does not appear; measured against another copy, unresolved V genes explain less than half of the discrepancy, and the remainder lacks a known reason. Within this sample are 68,000 or so clones, with 85% to 95% of them counted one time only. Under 0.25% of the sample comes from the top ten. CD4+ T cells from unexposed donors were collected before the COVID-19 pandemic (2011-2018). The specimen sequenced was naive CD4+ T cells from PBMCs. The meaning of the sample's cell subset or site label: naive CD4+ T cells isolated by negative enrichment. All receptors derive from a human donor in good health.

This sequence joins TRBV18 and TRBJ2-1; 9 bases align to TRBD1. The length of the CDR3 is 21 residues. Germline V gene sequence: CDR1 KGHSH, CDR2 LQKENI. The trim removed 1 base at V and 4 bases at J, leaving 20 bases unmatched. The CDR3 spells CASSPQNRDREKATSYNEQFF. DNA of the CDR3: TGTGCCAGCTCACCACAAAACCGGGACAGGGAAAAAGCTACCTCATACAATGAGCAGTTCTTC.

V and J are TRBV7-7 and TRBJ2-6; D perhaps matches TRBD1 (6 bases). V was trimmed by 6 bases and J by 1 base, leaving 16 bases between them. The CDR3 runs 17 residues. Germline loops: CDR1 SSHAT, CDR2 FNYEAQ (reference sequence). CDR3 protein: CASSQGRDTSGANVLTF. In DNA form, the CDR3 reads TGTGCCAGCAGTCAAGGCCGGGACACTTCTGGGGCCAACGTCCTGACTTTC.

This chain joins TRBV5-1 and TRBJ1-1, with a possible D match to TRBD1 (5 bases). Germline-derived CDR1 and CDR2 are SGHRS and YFSETQ. This CDR3 region has 14 residues. Trimming stripped 5 bases from V and 1 base from J, with 12 bases between. The CDR3 DNA is TGCGCCAGCAGGGCCGGGACGGAGAACACTGAAGCTTTCTTT. It is translated as CASRAGTENTEAFF.

J is TRBJ2-7 and V is TRBV5-1; D is undetermined. CDR3 length: 15 amino acids. The V end was cut by 1 base, the J end by 3 bases, with 14 bases between. In germline, CDR1 is SGHRS, CDR2 YFSETQ. CDR3 in amino acids: CASSLSGFSLYEQYF. The CDR3 nucleotides are TGCGCCAGCAGCTTGTCGGGCTTCTCCCTCTACGAGCAGTACTTC.

The chain has TRBV7-9 and TRBJ2-7; TRBD2 agrees at 8 bases. CDR1 and CDR2 (germline): SEHNR, FQNEAQ (reference sequence). The length of the CDR3 is 15 residues. J gave up 2 bases and V 5 bases, and 8 bases lay outside the gene matches. The DNA of the CDR3 is TGTGCCAGCAGCGCCCAGGGAGCGGGAGCCTACGAGCAGTACTTC. Translated, it gives CASSAQGAGAYEQYF. The whole variable domain, remainder taken from reference TRBV7-9 and TRBJ2-7, is DTGVSQNPRHKITKRGQNVTFRCDPISEHNRLYWYRQTLGQGPEFLTYFQNEAQLEKSRLLSDRFSAERPKGSFSTLEIQRTEQGDSAMYLCASSAQGAGAYEQYFGPGTRLTVT.

This clone appeared once. The chain couples TRBV5-1 to TRBJ1-4, with D possibly TRBD1 on 6 matching bases. Germline CDR1 is SGHRS and CDR2 is YFSETQ. CDR3 length: 14 amino acids. V dropped 4 bases and J dropped 4 bases, with 11 bases sitting between them. In nucleotides, the CDR3 is TGCGCCAGCAGCGCGGACAGCCTTAATGAAAAACTGTTTTTT. This translates into CASSADSLNEKLFF.

The chain is built from TRBV5-1 and TRBJ2-1; 9 bases fit TRBD1. Per the germline V gene, CDR1 is SGHRS and CDR2 is YFSETQ. Trimming at V came to 5 bases and at J to 4 bases, leaving 4 bases not matched to a gene. This CDR3 region has 14 residues. CDR3 loop: CASRDRGFYNEQFF. In DNA, the CDR3 is TGCGCCAGCAGGGACAGGGGATTTTACAATGAGCAGTTCTTC.

This clone was observed a handful of times. J is TRBJ2-2 and V is TRBV7-9, with D possibly TRBD1 on 6 matching bases. This CDR3 spans 16 amino acids. Germline-derived CDR1 and CDR2 are SEHNR and FQNEAQ (reference sequence). The V gene lost 4 bases and the J gene lost 1 base, with 13 bases spanning the gap. In DNA, the CDR3 is TGTGCCAGCAGCTACAGGGACACCTTGAACACCGGGGAGCTGTTTTTT. Amino acids: CASSYRDTLNTGELFF.

The chain employs TRBV6-5 and TRBJ2-6; a weak D match, TRBD1 (6 bases). From germline, CDR1 is MNHEY and CDR2 SVGAGI. There are 15 residues in the CDR3. V lost 6 bases to trimming and J lost 3 bases, with 12 bases between them. The CDR3 reads CASSRGSFGANVLTF. The CDR3 nucleotides are TGTGCCAGCAGCAGGGGATCCTTTGGGGCCAACGTCCTGACTTTC.

The chain employs TRBV5-1 and TRBJ2-2; 9 bases match TRBD2. With 4 bases clipped from V and 1 base from J, the junction kept 5 bases outside the gene matches. Germline V gene data show CDR1 as SGHRS and CDR2 as YFSETQ. The CDR3 consists of 16 residues. This CDR3 reads CASSTSTSGNTGELFF. Written as DNA, the CDR3 is TGCGCCAGCAGCACCTCGACTAGCGGGAACACCGGGGAGCTGTTTTTT.

The gene calls are TRBV2 and TRBJ2-2; D may be TRBD1 (6 bases). Trimming pared 3 bases from V and 2 bases from J, leaving 7 bases between. The CDR3 is 14 residues long. Germline values: CDR1 SNHLY, CDR2 FYNNEI. CDR3 bases: TGTGCCAGCAGTGACAGGGGAAACACCGGGGAGCTGTTTTTT. As protein: CASSDRGNTGELFF.

This clone was found a few times. This chain joins TRBV7-2 and TRBJ1-1; no definite D call. Trimming removed 1 base at V and 1 base at J, with 4 bases between. Germline loops: CDR1 SGHTA, CDR2 FQGNSA. This CDR3 contains 13 residues. This chain's CDR3 is CASSLEENTEAFF. In DNA form, the CDR3 reads TGTGCCAGCAGCTTAGAAGAGAACACTGAAGCTTTCTTT.

The gene calls are TRBV28 and TRBJ2-1, with D tentatively TRBD2 (6 bases). CDR1 and CDR2 (germline): MDHEN, SYDVKM. There are 16 residues in the CDR3. The V end was cut by 4 bases, the J end by 6 bases, with 19 bases between. The CDR3 loop reads CASSSHRGITGNEQFF. As DNA, the CDR3 is TGTGCCAGCAGTTCACACCGGGGGATTACCGGCAATGAGCAGTTCTTC.

The chain is built from TRBV2 and TRBJ1-5; D not certain. The CDR3 totals 14 residues. The V and J ends lost 7 bases and 4 bases respectively, with 14 bases between them. CDR1 is SNHLY and CDR2 is FYNNEI in the germline V gene. The CDR3 coding sequence is TGTGCCAGCACCAAGACGAGAGAGAATCAGCCCCAGCATTTT. Translated: CASTKTRENQPQHF.

The chain employs TRBV10-3 and TRBJ1-6; possibly TRBD1 for D (6 bases). V lost 2 bases, J lost 5 bases, and 10 bases lay in between. Germline lookup yields CDR1 ENHRY and CDR2 SYGVKD. This CDR3 is 15 amino acids long. The CDR3, as DNA: TGTGCCATCAGTGAGAGGACAGATAATAATTCACCCCTCCACTTT. It encodes CAISERTDNNSPLHF.